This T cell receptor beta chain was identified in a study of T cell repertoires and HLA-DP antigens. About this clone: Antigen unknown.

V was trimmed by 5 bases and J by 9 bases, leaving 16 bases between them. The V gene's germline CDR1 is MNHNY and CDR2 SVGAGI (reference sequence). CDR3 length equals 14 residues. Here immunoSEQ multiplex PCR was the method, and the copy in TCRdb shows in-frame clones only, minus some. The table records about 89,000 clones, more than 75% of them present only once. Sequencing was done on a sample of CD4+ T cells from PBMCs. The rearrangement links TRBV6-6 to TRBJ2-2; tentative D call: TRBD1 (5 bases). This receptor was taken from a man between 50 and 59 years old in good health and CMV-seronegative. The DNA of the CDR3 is TGTGCCAGCAGTCCCGGCGCAGGGCGTAGGGAGCTGTTTTTT. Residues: CASSPGAGRRELFF.